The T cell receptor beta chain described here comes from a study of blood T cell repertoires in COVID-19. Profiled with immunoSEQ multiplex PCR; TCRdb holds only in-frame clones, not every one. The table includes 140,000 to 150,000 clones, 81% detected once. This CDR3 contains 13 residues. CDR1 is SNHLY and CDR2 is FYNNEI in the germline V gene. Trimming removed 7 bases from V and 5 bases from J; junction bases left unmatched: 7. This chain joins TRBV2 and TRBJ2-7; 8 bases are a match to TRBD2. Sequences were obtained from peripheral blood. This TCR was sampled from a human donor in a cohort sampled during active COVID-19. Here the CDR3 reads CASTRTSFHEQYF. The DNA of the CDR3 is TGTGCCAGCACTCGGACTAGCTTCCACGAGCAGTACTTC.